This T cell receptor (beta chain) was sequenced in a study of cytomegalovirus exposure and HLA in healthy donors. The ends were cut back, 3 bases at V and 2 bases at J, with 13 bases in the middle. The length of the CDR3 is 15 residues. Germline CDR1 PRHDT, CDR2 FYEKMQ (reference sequence). Study-level results: TCR beta chain V- and J-gene trimming was linked, in a later analysis, to a missense variant in DCLRE1C.

In regard to this clone: What it recognizes is unknown.

Every donor was a healthy person donating bone marrow. The PCR had 60 Vbeta and 13 Jbeta primers. Method: immunoSEQ multiplex PCR; TCRdb's copy keeps in-frame clones and lacks some. The sample contains 150,000 or so clones, approximately 80% of which appear only once. The rearrangement joins TRBV13 to TRBJ1-2; the D gene is possibly TRBD1 (5 bases). The sample comprised PBMCs. This TCR derives from a man aged 25 to 40 in good health and CMV-seropositive. CDR3 DNA: TGTGCCAGCAGCTTGTATCGTAGACAGAACTATGGCTACACCTTC. Translated: CASSLYRRQNYGYTF.